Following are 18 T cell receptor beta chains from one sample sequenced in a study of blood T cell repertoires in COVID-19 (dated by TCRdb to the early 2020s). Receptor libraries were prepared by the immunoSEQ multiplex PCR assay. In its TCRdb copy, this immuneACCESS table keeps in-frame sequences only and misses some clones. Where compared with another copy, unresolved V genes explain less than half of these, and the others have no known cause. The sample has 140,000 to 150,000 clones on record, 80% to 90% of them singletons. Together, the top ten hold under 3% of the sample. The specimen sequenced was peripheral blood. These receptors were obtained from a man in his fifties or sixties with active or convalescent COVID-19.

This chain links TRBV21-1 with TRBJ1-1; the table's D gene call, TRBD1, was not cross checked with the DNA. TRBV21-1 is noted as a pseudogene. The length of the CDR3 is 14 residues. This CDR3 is CASSRAGSATEAFF. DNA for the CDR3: TGTGCCAGCAGCCGAGCAGGGTCAGCCACTGAAGCTTTCTTT.

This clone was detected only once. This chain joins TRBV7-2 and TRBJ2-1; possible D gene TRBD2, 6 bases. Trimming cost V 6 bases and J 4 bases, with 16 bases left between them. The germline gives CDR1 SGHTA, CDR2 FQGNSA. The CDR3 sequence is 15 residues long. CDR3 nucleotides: TGTGCCAGCAGTTTTTATCGACTAGTGTACAATGAGCAGTTCTTC. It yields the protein CASSFYRLVYNEQFF.

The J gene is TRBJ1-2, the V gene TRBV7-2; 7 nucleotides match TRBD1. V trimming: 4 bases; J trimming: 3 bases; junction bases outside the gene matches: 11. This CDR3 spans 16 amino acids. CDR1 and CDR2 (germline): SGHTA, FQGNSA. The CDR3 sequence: CASSSPRGGAHYGYTF. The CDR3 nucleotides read TGTGCCAGCAGCTCCCCGCGAGGGGGCGCTCACTATGGCTACACCTTC. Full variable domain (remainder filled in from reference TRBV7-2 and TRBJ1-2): GAGVSQSPSNKVTEKGKDVELRCDPISGHTALYWYRQSLGQGLEFLIYFQGNSAPDKSGLPSDRFSAERTGGSVSTLTIQRTQQEDSAVYLCASSSPRGGAHYGYTFGSGTRLTVV.

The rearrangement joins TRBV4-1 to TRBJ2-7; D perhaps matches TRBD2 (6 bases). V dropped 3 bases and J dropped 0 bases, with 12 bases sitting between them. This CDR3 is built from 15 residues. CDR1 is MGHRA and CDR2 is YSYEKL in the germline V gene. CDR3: CASSQGRSFSYEQYF. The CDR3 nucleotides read TGCGCCAGCAGCCAGGGGAGGAGTTTCTCCTACGAGCAGTACTTC.

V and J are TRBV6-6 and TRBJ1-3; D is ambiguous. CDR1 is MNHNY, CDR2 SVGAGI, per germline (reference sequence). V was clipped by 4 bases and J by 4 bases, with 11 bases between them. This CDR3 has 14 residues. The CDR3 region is CASSFGEAGNTIYF. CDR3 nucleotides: TGTGCCAGCAGTTTCGGAGAAGCGGGAAACACCATATATTTT.

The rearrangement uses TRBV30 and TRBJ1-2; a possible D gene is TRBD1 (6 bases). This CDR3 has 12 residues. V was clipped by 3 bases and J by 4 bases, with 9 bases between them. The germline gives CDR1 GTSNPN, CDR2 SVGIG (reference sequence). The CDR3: CAWSGTLYGYTF. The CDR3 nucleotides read TGTGCCTGGAGCGGGACACTCTATGGCTACACCTTC.

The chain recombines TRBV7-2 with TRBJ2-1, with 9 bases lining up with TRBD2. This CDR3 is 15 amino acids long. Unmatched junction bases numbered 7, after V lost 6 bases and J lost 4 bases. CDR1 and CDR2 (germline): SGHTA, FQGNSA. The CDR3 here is CASSPPAGGYNEQFF. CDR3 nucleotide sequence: TGTGCCAGCAGTCCCCCAGCGGGGGGTTACAATGAGCAGTTCTTC.

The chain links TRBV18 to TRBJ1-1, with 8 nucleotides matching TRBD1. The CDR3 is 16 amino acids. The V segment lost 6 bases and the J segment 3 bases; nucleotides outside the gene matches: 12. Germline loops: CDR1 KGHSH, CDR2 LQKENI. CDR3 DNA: TGTGCCAGCTCCCGCTCCCTCGGACAGGGCTACACTGAAGCTTTCTTT. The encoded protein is CASSRSLGQGYTEAFF. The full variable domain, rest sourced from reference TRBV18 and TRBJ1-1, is NAGVMQNPRHLVRRRGQEARLRCSPMKGHSHVYWYRQLPEEGLKFMVYLQKENIIDESGMPKERFSAEFPKEGPSILRIQQVVRGDSAAYFCASSRSLGQGYTEAFFGQGTRLTVV.

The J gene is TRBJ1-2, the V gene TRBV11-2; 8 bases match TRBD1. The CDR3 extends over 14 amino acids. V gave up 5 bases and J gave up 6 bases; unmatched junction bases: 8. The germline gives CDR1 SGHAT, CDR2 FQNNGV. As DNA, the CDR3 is TGTGCCAGCAGCCAGCAGGGGGCGTTGGATGGCTACACCTTC. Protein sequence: CASSQQGALDGYTF.

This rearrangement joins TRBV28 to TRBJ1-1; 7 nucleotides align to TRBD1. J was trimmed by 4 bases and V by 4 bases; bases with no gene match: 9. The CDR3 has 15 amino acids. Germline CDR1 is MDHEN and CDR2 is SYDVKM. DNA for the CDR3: TGTGCCAGCAGTTCCCTCAGGGGGACTCTCACTGAAGCTTTCTTT. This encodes CASSSLRGTLTEAFF.

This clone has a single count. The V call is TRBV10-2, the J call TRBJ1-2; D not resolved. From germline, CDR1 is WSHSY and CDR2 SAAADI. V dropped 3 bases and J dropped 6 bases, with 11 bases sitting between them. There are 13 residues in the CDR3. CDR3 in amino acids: CASSDGRADGYTF. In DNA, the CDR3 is TGCGCCAGCAGTGACGGGAGGGCAGATGGCTACACCTTC.

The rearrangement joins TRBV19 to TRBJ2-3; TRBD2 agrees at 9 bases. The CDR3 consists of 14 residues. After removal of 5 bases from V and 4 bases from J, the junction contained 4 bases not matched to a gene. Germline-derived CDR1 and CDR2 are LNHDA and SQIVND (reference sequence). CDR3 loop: CASSGGRAADTQYF. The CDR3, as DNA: TGTGCCAGTAGTGGCGGGAGGGCCGCAGATACGCAGTATTTT.

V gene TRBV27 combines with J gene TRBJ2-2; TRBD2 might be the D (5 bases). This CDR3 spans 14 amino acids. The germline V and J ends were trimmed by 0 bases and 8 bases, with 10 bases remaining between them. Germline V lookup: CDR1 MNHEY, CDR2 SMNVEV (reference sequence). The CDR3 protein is CASSLSVGVGELFF. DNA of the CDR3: TGTGCCAGCAGTTTATCGGTCGGGGTAGGGGAGCTGTTTTTT.

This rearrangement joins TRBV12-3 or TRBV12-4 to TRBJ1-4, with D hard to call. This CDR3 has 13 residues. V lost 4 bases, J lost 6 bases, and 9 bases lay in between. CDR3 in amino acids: CASSYSGYEKLFF. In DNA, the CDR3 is TGTGCCAGCAGTTACAGTGGGTATGAAAAACTGTTTTTT.

The CDR3: CASSTGIYSNQPQHF. In nucleotides, the CDR3 is TGTGCCAGCAGCACCGGGATTTATAGCAATCAGCCCCAGCATTTT. This chain links TRBV6-4 with TRBJ1-5; D unclear. The CDR3 has 15 amino acids. Trimming removed 6 bases from V and 0 bases from J, with 12 bases in between. CDR1 is MRHNA, CDR2 SNTAGT, per germline.

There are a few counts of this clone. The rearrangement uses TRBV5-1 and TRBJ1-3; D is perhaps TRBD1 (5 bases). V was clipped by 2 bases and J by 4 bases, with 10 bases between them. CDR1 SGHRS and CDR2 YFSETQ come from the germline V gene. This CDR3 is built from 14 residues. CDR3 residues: CASSFGRAGNTIYF. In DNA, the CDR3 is TGCGCCAGCAGCTTCGGCAGGGCAGGAAACACCATATATTTT.

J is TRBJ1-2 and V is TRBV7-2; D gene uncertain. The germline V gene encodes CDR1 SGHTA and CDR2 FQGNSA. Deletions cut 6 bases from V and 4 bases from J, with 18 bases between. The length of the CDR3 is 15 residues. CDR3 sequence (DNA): TGTGCCAGCAGTGTAACCCCAGCGGAAGTCTATGGCTACACCTTC. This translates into CASSVTPAEVYGYTF.

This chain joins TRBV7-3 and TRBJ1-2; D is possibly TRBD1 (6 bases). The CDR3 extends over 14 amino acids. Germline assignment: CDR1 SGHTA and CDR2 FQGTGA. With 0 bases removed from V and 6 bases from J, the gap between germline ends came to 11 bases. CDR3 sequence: CASSLTSGGDGYTF. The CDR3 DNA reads TGTGCCAGCAGCTTAACGTCGGGGGGCGATGGCTACACCTTC.